One and the same sample provided the 13 T cell receptor beta chains below, sequenced in a study. MiXCR, run by TCRdb on the RT-PCR reads, gives a single entry per CDR3 protein. Of hundreds of thousands of distinct CDR3 sequences listed, approximately 15% are singletons. The source material was memory CD4+ T cells from blood. The receptors were sampled from a female donor in good health, serving as a healthy control.

This clonotype has at least ten counts. The chain uses TRBV29-1 and TRBJ2-1; TRBD1 matches at 7 bases. J lost 6 bases, V lost 0 bases, and 8 bases had no gene match. CDR3 length: 15 amino acids. In germline, CDR1 is SQVTM, CDR2 ANQGSEA. CDR3 sequence: CSVEDPLTGANEQFF. The CDR3 nucleotides read TGCAGCGTTGAAGATCCCTTAACAGGGGCCAATGAGCAGTTCTTC.

This chain connects TRBV6-1 to TRBJ1-1; possible D gene TRBD1, 6 bases. Germline CDR1 and CDR2: MNHNS and SASEGT. Trimming removed 5 bases from V and 2 bases from J, with 12 bases in between. CDR3 size: 14 residues. CDR3: CASSLGGSNTEAFF. The CDR3 DNA is TGTGCCAGCAGTCTAGGGGGGAGTAACACTGAAGCTTTCTTT.

As concerns this clonotype: A much more abundant neighbour one base away suggests this may be a read error. V is TRBV4-1 and J is TRBJ2-1; D remains ambiguous. The CDR3 extends over 15 amino acids. Per germline, CDR1 MGHRA and CDR2 YSYEKL. V was trimmed by 0 bases and J by 0 bases, leaving 6 bases between them. Here the CDR3 DNA reads TGCGCCAGCAGCCAAGACCCTAACTCCTACAATGAGCAGTTCTTC. Translating gives CASSQDPNSYNEQFF.

This clonotype was seen a few times. J is TRBJ2-1 and V is TRBV29-1, with 10 bases aligning to TRBD1. Per the germline V gene, CDR1 is SQVTM and CDR2 is ANQGSEA. V lost 4 bases, J lost 9 bases, and 12 bases stayed unmatched. This CDR3 has 15 amino acids. CDR3 DNA sequence: TGCAGCGTTGGCGGGACAGGGGTACGTAGGGGTGAGCAGTTCTTC. It specifies CSVGGTGVRRGEQFF.

There are a few counts of this clonotype. V and J are TRBV12-3 or TRBV12-4 and TRBJ1-2; tentative D call: TRBD1 (6 bases). This CDR3 contains 16 residues. The ends were cut back, 1 base at V and 2 bases at J, with 14 bases in the middle. The CDR3: CASSLGSGGRNYGYTF. In DNA, the CDR3 is TGTGCCAGCAGTTTAGGGAGCGGGGGGCGAAACTATGGCTACACCTTC.

The chain has TRBV18 and TRBJ1-5; weak D call: TRBD1 (6 bases). Germline V gene lookup returns CDR1 KGHSH and CDR2 LQKENI. The CDR3 contains 15 residues. With 1 base removed from V and 3 bases from J, the gap between germline ends came to 10 bases. Here the CDR3 DNA reads TGTGCCAGCTCACCACAGGGGGTTACCAATCAGCCCCAGCATTTT. It specifies CASSPQGVTNQPQHF.

This clonotype occurred a few times. The chain recombines TRBV20-1 with TRBJ2-5; D remains ambiguous. Germline V gene lookup returns CDR1 DFQATT and CDR2 SNEGSKA (reference sequence). Trimming removed 0 bases from V and 4 bases from J, with 12 bases in between. The CDR3 runs 14 residues. The CDR3 DNA reads as TGCAGTGCTAGAGATGGGTCGGGCGGAGAGACCCAGTACTTC. Translation gives CSARDGSGGETQYF.

This clonotype was detected ten times or more. The genes are TRBV20-1 and TRBJ2-7, with D maybe TRBD2 (6 bases). This CDR3 is built from 13 residues. Per the germline V gene, CDR1 is DFQATT and CDR2 is SNEGSKA (reference sequence). The CDR3 coding sequence is TGCAGCCCCCGGGGAGGTTCCTCCTACGAGCAGTACTTC. This gives the protein CSPRGGSSYEQYF.

CDR3 sequence: CASSETGTKNTEAFF. Written as DNA, the CDR3 is TGTGCCAGCAGCGAGACCGGGACAAAGAACACTGAAGCTTTCTTT. The chain combines TRBV7-3 with TRBJ1-1, with D tentatively TRBD1 (6 bases). Germline CDR1 and CDR2: SGHTA and FQGTGA. V lost 5 bases, J lost 1 base, and 14 bases lay in between. This CDR3 region has 15 residues.

V and J are TRBV30 and TRBJ1-1, with 9 bases fitting TRBD1. Losses at the gene ends were 2 bases for V and 6 bases for J; bases not matched to a gene: 10. This CDR3 contains 15 residues. The germline gives CDR1 GTSNPN, CDR2 SVGIG (reference sequence). In DNA, the CDR3 is TGTGCCTGGAGTAACACGGGGACAGGGAGCCCTGAAGCTTTCTTT. Protein sequence: CAWSNTGTGSPEAFF.

This clonotype was detected ten times or more. The chain combines TRBV12-3 or TRBV12-4 with TRBJ1-5, with D maybe TRBD1 (6 bases). The ends were cut back, 0 bases at V and 5 bases at J, with 11 bases in the middle. The CDR3 sequence is 15 residues long. CDR3 in DNA: TGTGCCAGCAGTTTAGCGCAGGGGCGGGATCAGCCCCAGCATTTT. Residues: CASSLAQGRDQPQHF.

V and J are TRBV20-1 and TRBJ2-3; TRBD2 agrees at 13 bases. CDR3 size: 15 residues. Germline V gives CDR1 DFQATT, CDR2 SNEGSKA (reference sequence). V lost 4 bases, J lost 5 bases, and 6 bases stayed unmatched. This CDR3 is CSATRTSGRGDTQYF. The CDR3 DNA follows: TGCAGTGCTACCCGGACTAGCGGGAGAGGAGATACGCAGTATTTT.

This chain connects TRBV20-1 to TRBJ2-1; 10 positions agree with TRBD1. CDR3 length equals 12 residues. Germline-derived CDR1 and CDR2 are DFQATT and SNEGSKA (reference sequence). This CDR3 reads CSRTGGLGEQFF. In DNA form, the CDR3 reads TGCAGCCGGACAGGGGGGCTAGGAGAGCAGTTCTTC.